This TCR beta chain was profiled in a study of beta chain features in type 1 diabetes. Expressed TCRB transcripts got sequenced, as all isolated RNA was reverse transcribed. Here immunoSEQ multiplex PCR was the method, and the copy in TCRdb shows in-frame clones only, minus some. The data contain about 410,000 clones, approximately 15% of them singletons. All sorted populations exceeded 98% purity. Germline V gives CDR1 SNHLY, CDR2 FYNNEI. The trim removed 5 bases at V and 1 base at J, leaving 2 bases unmatched. The CDR3 runs to 14 residues. Study-level results: It was not settled here whether HLA type affects TCRB rearrangement. Patients' naive, central memory and Treg TCRB repertoires seemed closer to one another than those of healthy donors.

In its sample, this clone was seen a few times. Its antigen is unidentified. The receptor was isolated from a man aged 25-40 years in good health. Material for sequencing was naive CD4+ T cells from blood. This chain uses TRBV2 with TRBJ2-3; 8 nucleotides line up with TRBD1. CDR3 coding DNA: TGTGCCAGCAGTCTGACAGGGGGCACAGATACGCAGTATTTT. Translation gives CASSLTGGTDTQYF. Looking up the rest from reference TRBV2 and TRBJ2-3 gives the full variable domain: EPEVTQTPSHQVTQMGQEVILRCVPISNHLYFYWYRQILGQKVEFLVSFYNNEISEKSEIFDDQFSVERPDGSNFTLKIRSTKLEDSAMYFCASSLTGGTDTQYFGPGTRLTVL.